The 20 T cell receptor beta chains below come from one sample, sequenced in a study of T cell repertoires in cytomegalovirus infection. TCRdb used MiXCR to reprocess the reads, holding one entry per CDR3 protein. This table has approximately 190,000 distinct CDR3 sequences, more than 9% appearing once. Sequenced material: PBMCs. The origin of the receptors is a human donor in good health (CMV status not recorded). Some clones in this sample may be carry-over from other donors' samples.

The sample holds a few counts of this clonotype. The chain uses TRBV4-2 and TRBJ2-7, with D possibly being TRBD2 (7 bases). Germline V gives CDR1 LGHNA, CDR2 YNFKEQ. Trimming pared 4 bases from V and 3 bases from J, leaving 31 bases between. CDR3 length equals 20 residues. DNA of the CDR3: TGTGCCAGCAGCCCCCTGGGGGGCATATCGGATTTCGGGACTAACTACGAGCAGTACTTC. It yields the protein CASSPLGGISDFGTNYEQYF.

This clonotype was observed many times. The chain carries TRBV7-2 and TRBJ2-5, with 12 bases identical to TRBD2. The V and J ends lost 5 bases and 5 bases, in that order; junction bases with no gene match: 9. Germline V gene data show CDR1 as SGHTA and CDR2 as FQGNSA. The CDR3 has 16 amino acids. The CDR3 bases are TGTGCCAGCAGCCGGACTAGCGGGGCCGTTGGGGAGACCCAGTACTTC. Amino acid sequence: CASSRTSGAVGETQYF.

This clonotype was detected a few times. The chain joins TRBV20-1 to TRBJ1-6; D unresolved. This CDR3 spans 14 amino acids. Trimming stripped 6 bases from V and 8 bases from J, with 17 bases between. Germline CDR1 reads DFQATT; CDR2 reads SNEGSKA (reference sequence). CDR3 bases: TGCAGTGCCGGGCAAGCCCGTACCCATTCACCCCTCCACTTT. The encoded protein is CSAGQARTHSPLHF.

This clonotype was counted between two and nine times. The rearrangement uses TRBV29-1 and TRBJ2-3; no definite D call. The CDR3 has 13 amino acids. Germline CDR1 and CDR2: SQVTM and ANQGSEA. V lost 0 bases and J 8 bases, leaving 12 bases between the germline ends. CDR3 in amino acids: CSVEDHVQPTQYF. CDR3 bases: TGCAGCGTTGAAGATCACGTACAGCCTACGCAGTATTTT.

This clonotype qualifies as medium-sized. This chain uses TRBV4-3 with TRBJ2-6; maybe TRBD2 (5 bases). Germline assignment: CDR1 LGHNA and CDR2 YSLEER. The CDR3 has 22 residues. Deletions cut 0 bases from V and 0 bases from J, with 24 bases between. The CDR3 sequence is CASSQDLENEDGLFSGANVLTF. The CDR3 DNA reads as TGCGCCAGCAGCCAAGATTTAGAAAACGAAGACGGACTCTTCTCTGGGGCCAACGTCCTGACTTTC.

This clonotype appeared many times. The V gene is TRBV7-2, the J gene TRBJ2-1, with a tentative D call TRBD1 (6 bases). Germline V gene lookup returns CDR1 SGHTA and CDR2 FQGNSA. Trimming stripped 0 bases from V and 0 bases from J, with 12 bases between. The CDR3 is made up of 17 amino acids. Here the CDR3 reads CASSLAGTGNSYNEQFF. CDR3 sequence (DNA): TGTGCCAGCAGCTTAGCTGGAACAGGGAACTCCTACAATGAGCAGTTCTTC.

This clonotype was recorded at least ten times. The genes are TRBV6-2 or TRBV6-3 and TRBJ2-7, with D tentatively TRBD1 or TRBD2 (5 bases each). The CDR3 runs to 14 residues. Per germline, CDR1 MNHEY and CDR2 SVGEGT. Between the trimmed V and J ends, which lost 3 bases and 3 bases, there was a span of 12 bases. In nucleotides, the CDR3 is TGTGCCAGCAGTTATGGGGGTCCCTACTACGAGCAGTACTTC. It is translated as CASSYGGPYYEQYF.

This clonotype was seen many times. The chain combines TRBV30 with TRBJ2-3; D is possibly TRBD2 (6 bases). The V gene's germline CDR1 is GTSNPN and CDR2 SVGIG (reference sequence). V was cut by 5 bases and J by 0 bases, with 12 bases left in between. The CDR3 is 14 residues long. CDR3 DNA: TGTGCCTGGGGGGGGACCACAAGCACAGATACGCAGTATTTT. Its translation is CAWGGTTSTDTQYF. Using reference TRBV30 and TRBJ2-3 for the parts outside the CDR3, the full variable domain is SQTIHQWPATLVQPVGSPLSLECTVEGTSNPNLYWYRQAAGRGLQLLFYSVGIGQISSEVPQNLSASRPQDRQFILSSKKLLLSDSGFYLCAWGGTTSTDTQYFGPGTRLTVL.

This clonotype appeared many times. The V and J genes are TRBV12-3 or TRBV12-4 and TRBJ2-3; the match to TRBD1 covers 9 bases. The trim removed 2 bases at V and 4 bases at J, leaving 10 bases unmatched. This CDR3 comprises 17 residues. The CDR3 sequence is CASSLRVGQGTADTQYF. The CDR3 DNA is TGTGCCAGCAGTTTAAGGGTGGGACAGGGTACCGCAGATACGCAGTATTTT.

The rearrangement joins TRBV11-2 to TRBJ1-1; D ambiguous. CDR1 is SGHAT and CDR2 is FQNNGV in the germline V gene. This CDR3 region has 12 residues. With 5 bases removed from V and 0 bases from J, the gap between germline ends came to 4 bases. The CDR3 nucleotides read TGTGCCAGCAGCATCCTGAACACTGAAGCTTTCTTT. Amino acid sequence: CASSILNTEAFF.

This clonotype was detected only a few times. The V and J genes are TRBV6-6 and TRBJ2-2; TRBD2 might be the D (5 bases). The CDR3 is 14 amino acids. Germline V gene sequence: CDR1 MNHNY, CDR2 SVGAGI (reference sequence). Between the trimmed V and J ends, which lost 6 bases and 6 bases, there was a span of 14 bases. CDR3 bases: TGTGCCAGCAGCGCAACCGGGGTCGCCGGGGAGCTGTTTTTT. This codes for CASSATGVAGELFF.

About this clonotype: No conserved phenylalanine or tryptophan ends this CDR3, so it is likely a read error. The chain couples TRBV4-1 to TRBJ1-1; a weak D match, TRBD1 (5 bases). The CDR3 length is 13 residues. Trimming removed 5 bases at V and 4 bases at J, with 11 bases between. CDR1 is MGHRA, CDR2 YSYEKL, per germline. In nucleotides, the CDR3 is TGCGCCAGCAGCTCGCCTGGGGGCACTGAAGCTTTCCTT. As protein: CASSSPGGTEAFL.

In its sample, this clonotype was seen many times. The CDR3 DNA reads as TGTGCCAGCAGCTTAGGGTTTAGAACCGACACTGGGCAGGGACAGCCCCAGCATTTT. Amino acids: CASSLGFRTDTGQGQPQHF. J is TRBJ1-5 and V is TRBV7-9, with D tentatively TRBD1 (5 bases). The CDR3 covers 19 residues. Germline V gives CDR1 SEHNR, CDR2 FQNEAQ (reference sequence). Deletions cut 1 base from V and 7 bases from J, with 26 bases between.

This clonotype came up many times. The chain joins TRBV2 to TRBJ2-1; maybe TRBD1 (6 bases). The V gene lost 5 bases and the J gene lost 4 bases, with 15 bases spanning the gap. Germline lookup yields CDR1 SNHLY and CDR2 FYNNEI. This CDR3 has 15 amino acids. CDR3 protein: CASSPTGPAYNEQFF. CDR3 coding DNA: TGTGCCAGCAGTCCTACAGGGCCAGCTTACAATGAGCAGTTCTTC.

In its sample, this clonotype was seen many times. Here the CDR3 reads CASRYGTSGASYEQYF. CDR3 DNA sequence: TGTGCCAGCAGATATGGGACTAGCGGGGCCTCCTACGAGCAGTACTTC. The chain uses TRBV5-4 and TRBJ2-7; 13 bases map to TRBD2. The junction had 5 bases not matched to a gene; V was cut back by 5 bases and J by 0 bases. Germline loops: CDR1 SGHNT, CDR2 YYREEE (reference sequence). This CDR3 is built from 16 residues.

There are many counts of this clonotype. The rearrangement links TRBV2 to TRBJ1-5; a weak D match, TRBD1 (6 bases). CDR3 length equals 14 residues. Trimming took 2 bases from V and 6 from J, leaving 11 bases between them. CDR1 is SNHLY and CDR2 is FYNNEI in the germline V gene. The CDR3 here is CASSETQGGQPQHF. CDR3 nucleotides: TGTGCCAGCAGTGAAACACAGGGAGGTCAGCCCCAGCATTTT. The whole variable domain, remainder taken from reference TRBV2 and TRBJ1-5, is EPEVTQTPSHQVTQMGQEVILRCVPISNHLYFYWYRQILGQKVEFLVSFYNNEISEKSEIFDDQFSVERPDGSNFTLKIRSTKLEDSAMYFCASSETQGGQPQHFGDGTRLSIL.

The table lists this clonotype with many counts. This sequence joins TRBV7-2 and TRBJ2-6; tentatively, D is TRBD1 (6 bases). The germline gives CDR1 SGHTA, CDR2 FQGNSA. Trimming removed 5 bases from V and 2 bases from J, with 13 bases in between. CDR3 length: 16 residues. The CDR3 DNA reads TGTGCCAGCAGCCGCGGACAGTCACCTGGGGCCAACGTCCTGACTTTC. Its translation: CASSRGQSPGANVLTF.

This rearrangement joins TRBV7-8 to TRBJ1-1; no firm D call. The CDR3 covers 15 residues. The V end was cut by 5 bases, the J end by 0 bases, with 13 bases between. Germline V gene lookup returns CDR1 SGHVS and CDR2 FQNEAQ. CDR3 in amino acids: CASSVAAAVNTEAFF. CDR3 in DNA: TGTGCCAGCAGCGTCGCCGCGGCCGTGAACACTGAAGCTTTCTTT.

The sample holds many counts of this clonotype. This chain connects TRBV2 to TRBJ2-7, with 8 bases fitting TRBD2. CDR1 is SNHLY and CDR2 is FYNNEI in the germline V gene. V trimming: 2 bases; J trimming: 0 bases; junction bases outside the gene matches: 3. This CDR3 is 15 amino acids long. For the CDR3, the DNA is TGTGCCAGCAGTGAACCCCTAGCGGGCTCCTACGAGCAGTACTTC. Translation: CASSEPLAGSYEQYF.

This clonotype occurred a few times. This chain links TRBV27 with TRBJ2-7, with 12 bases lining up with TRBD1. The V and J ends lost 5 bases and 6 bases, in that order; junction bases with no gene match: 5. The CDR3 runs 14 residues. CDR1 is MNHEY and CDR2 is SMNVEV in the germline V gene (reference sequence). CDR3 bases: TGTGCCAGCAGTCGCGGGACAGGGGGCCCCGAGCAGTACTTC. Protein: CASSRGTGGPEQYF.